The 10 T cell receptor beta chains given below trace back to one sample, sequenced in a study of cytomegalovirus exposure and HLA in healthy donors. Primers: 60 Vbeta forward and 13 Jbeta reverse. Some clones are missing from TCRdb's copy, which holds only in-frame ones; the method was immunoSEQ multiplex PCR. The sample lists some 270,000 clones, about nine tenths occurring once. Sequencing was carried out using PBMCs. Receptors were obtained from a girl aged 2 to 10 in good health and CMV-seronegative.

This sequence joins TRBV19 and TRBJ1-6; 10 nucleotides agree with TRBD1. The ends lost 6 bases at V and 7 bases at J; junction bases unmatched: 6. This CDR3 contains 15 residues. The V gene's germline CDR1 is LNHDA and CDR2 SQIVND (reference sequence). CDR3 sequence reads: CASSATGGFNSPLHF. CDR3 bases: TGTGCCAGTAGCGCGACAGGGGGCTTCAATTCACCCCTCCACTTT.

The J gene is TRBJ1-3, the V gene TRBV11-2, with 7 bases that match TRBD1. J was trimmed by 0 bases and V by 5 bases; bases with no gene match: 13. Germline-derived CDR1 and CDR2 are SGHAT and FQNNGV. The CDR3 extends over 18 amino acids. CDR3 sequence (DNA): TGTGCCAGCAGCCCTGGGCAATACAGGGGCCACTCTGGAAACACCATATATTTT. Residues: CASSPGQYRGHSGNTIYF.

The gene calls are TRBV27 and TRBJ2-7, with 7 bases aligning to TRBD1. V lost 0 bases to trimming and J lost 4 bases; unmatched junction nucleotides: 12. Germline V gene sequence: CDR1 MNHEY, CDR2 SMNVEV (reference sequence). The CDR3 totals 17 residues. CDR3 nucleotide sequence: TGTGCCAGCAGTTTATCGAGGGGGCCCGTCCCAATATACGAGCAGTACTTC. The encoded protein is CASSLSRGPVPIYEQYF.

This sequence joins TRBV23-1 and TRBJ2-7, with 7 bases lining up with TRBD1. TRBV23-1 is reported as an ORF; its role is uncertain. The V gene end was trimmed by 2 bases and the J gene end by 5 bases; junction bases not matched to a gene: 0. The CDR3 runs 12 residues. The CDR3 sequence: CASSQTGDEQYF. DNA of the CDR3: TGCGCCAGCAGTCAAACAGGGGACGAGCAGTACTTC.

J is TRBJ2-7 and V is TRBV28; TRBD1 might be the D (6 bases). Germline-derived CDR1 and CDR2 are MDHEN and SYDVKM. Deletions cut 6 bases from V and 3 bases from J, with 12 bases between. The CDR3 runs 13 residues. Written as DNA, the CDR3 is TGTGCCAGCAGCCCCCGGGACAACTACGAGCAGTACTTC. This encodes CASSPRDNYEQYF.

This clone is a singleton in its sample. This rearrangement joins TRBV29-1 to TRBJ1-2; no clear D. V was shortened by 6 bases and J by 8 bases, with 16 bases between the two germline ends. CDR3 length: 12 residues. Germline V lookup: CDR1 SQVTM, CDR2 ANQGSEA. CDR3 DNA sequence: TGCAGCGTCAGATCCGGGGAGAGGGGCTACACCTTC. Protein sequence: CSVRSGERGYTF.

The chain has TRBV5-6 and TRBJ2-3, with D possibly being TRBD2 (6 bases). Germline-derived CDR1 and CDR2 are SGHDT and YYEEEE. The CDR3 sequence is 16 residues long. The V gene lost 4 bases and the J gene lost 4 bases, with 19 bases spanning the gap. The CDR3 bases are TGTGCCAGCAGCCCGGGACCGGGAGCGGGTTCAGATACGCAGTATTTT. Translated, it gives CASSPGPGAGSDTQYF.

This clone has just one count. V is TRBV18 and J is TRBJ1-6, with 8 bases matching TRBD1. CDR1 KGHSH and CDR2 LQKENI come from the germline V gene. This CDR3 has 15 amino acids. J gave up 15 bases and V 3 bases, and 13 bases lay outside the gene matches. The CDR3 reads CASSPTTGTGGDLHF. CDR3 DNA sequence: TGTGCCAGCTCACCCACAACCGGGACAGGAGGGGACCTCCACTTT.

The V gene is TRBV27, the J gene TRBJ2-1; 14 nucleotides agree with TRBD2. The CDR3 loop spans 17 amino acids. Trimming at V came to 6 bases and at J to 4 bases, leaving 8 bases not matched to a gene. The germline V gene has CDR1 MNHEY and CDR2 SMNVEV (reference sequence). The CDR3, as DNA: TGTGCCAGCAGGCCCGGACTAGCGGGAGGATTATACAATGAGCAGTTCTTC. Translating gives CASRPGLAGGLYNEQFF.

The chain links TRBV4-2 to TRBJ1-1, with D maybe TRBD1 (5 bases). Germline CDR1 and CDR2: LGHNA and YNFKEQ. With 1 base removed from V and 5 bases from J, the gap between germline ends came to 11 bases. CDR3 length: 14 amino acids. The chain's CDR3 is CASSQGAGITEAFF. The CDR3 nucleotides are TGTGCCAGCAGCCAAGGGGCAGGGATTACTGAAGCTTTCTTT.